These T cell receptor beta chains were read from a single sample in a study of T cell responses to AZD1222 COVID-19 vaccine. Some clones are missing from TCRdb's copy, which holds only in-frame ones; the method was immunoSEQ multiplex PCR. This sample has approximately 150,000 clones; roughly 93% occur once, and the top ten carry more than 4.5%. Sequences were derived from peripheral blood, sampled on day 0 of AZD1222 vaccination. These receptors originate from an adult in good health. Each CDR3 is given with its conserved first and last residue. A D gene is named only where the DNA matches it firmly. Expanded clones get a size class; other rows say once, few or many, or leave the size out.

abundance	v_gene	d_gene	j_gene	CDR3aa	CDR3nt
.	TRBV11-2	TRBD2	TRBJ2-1	CASSLAGGANNEQFF	TGTGCCAGCAGCTTAGCCGGGGGGGCCAACAATGAGCAGTTCTTC
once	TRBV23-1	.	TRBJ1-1	CASTPRAGWTAEAFF	TGCGCCAGCACCCCGAGAGCAGGTTGGACCGCTGAAGCTTTCTTT
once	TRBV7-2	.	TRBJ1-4	CASSQGTATNEKLFF	TGTGCCAGCAGCCAGGGGACGGCAACTAATGAAAAACTGTTTTTT
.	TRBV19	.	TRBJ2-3	CASNMRGGTDTQYF	TGTGCCAGTAACATGAGGGGTGGCACAGATACGCAGTATTTT
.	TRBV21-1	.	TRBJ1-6	CASSNPHYNSPLHF	TGTGCCAGCAGCAACCCGCATTACAATTCACCCCTCCACTTT
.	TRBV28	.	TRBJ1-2	CASSLGVNYGYTF	TGTGCCAGCAGTTTAGGGGTTAACTATGGCTACACCTTC
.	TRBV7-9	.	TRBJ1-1	CASSSDLEAFF	TGTGCCAGCAGCTCGGACCTCGAAGCTTTCTTT
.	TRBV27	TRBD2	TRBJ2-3	CASSPWGGTTDTQYF	TGTGCCAGCAGTCCCTGGGGGGGTACAACAGATACGCAGTATTTT
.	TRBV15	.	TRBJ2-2	CATRTDKDTGELFF	TGTGCCACACGAACGGACAAGGACACCGGGGAGCTGTTTTTT
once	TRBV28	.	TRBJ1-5	CASISQGRGQPQHF	TGTGCCAGCATTTCCCAGGGGCGCGGTCAGCCCCAGCATTTT
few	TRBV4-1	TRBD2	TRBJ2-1	CASRPVAGVSEQFF	TGCGCCAGCAGACCCGTAGCGGGGGTAAGTGAGCAGTTCTTC
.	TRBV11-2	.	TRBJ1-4	CASSLDRGGEKLFF	TGTGCCAGCAGCTTAGACCGGGGAGGAGAAAAACTGTTTTTT
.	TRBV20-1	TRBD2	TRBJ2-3	CSASNPLAGTTDTQYF	TGCAGTGCTAGTAACCCCTTAGCGGGAACCACAGATACGCAGTATTTT
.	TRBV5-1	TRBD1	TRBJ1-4	CASSDTGGSNEKLFF	TGCGCCAGCAGCGACACAGGGGGGTCTAATGAAAAACTGTTTTTT
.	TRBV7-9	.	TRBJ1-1	CASSFKTGLGNTEAFF	TGTGCCAGCAGCTTTAAGACAGGTCTTGGGAACACTGAAGCTTTCTTT
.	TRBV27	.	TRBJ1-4	CASSWGGNEKLFF	TGTGCCAGCAGTTGGGGGGGTAATGAAAAACTGTTTTTT
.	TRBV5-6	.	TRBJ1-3	CASSDLPGNTIYF	TGTGCCAGCAGCGATCTACCTGGAAACACCATATATTTT
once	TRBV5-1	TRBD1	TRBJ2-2	CASSHGTGVTGELFF	TGCGCCAGCAGTCATGGGACAGGGGTCACCGGGGAGCTGTTTTTT
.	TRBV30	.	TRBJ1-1	CAWTGTEAFF	TGTGCCTGGACGGGCACTGAAGCTTTCTTT
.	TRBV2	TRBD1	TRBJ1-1	CASMREQGVTEAFF	TGTGCCAGCATGAGGGAACAGGGGGTAACTGAAGCTTTCTTT
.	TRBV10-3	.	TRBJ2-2	CAISEPPGELFF	TGTGCCATCAGTGAACCTCCCGGGGAGCTGTTTTTT
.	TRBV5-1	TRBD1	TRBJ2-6	CASSFQTPGQGRSGANVLTF	TGCGCCAGCAGCTTCCAAACTCCGGGACAGGGCAGGTCTGGGGCCAACGTCCTGACTTTC
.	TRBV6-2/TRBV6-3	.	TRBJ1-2	CASSYVDNYGYTF	TGTGCCAGCAGTTACGTCGATAACTATGGCTACACCTTC
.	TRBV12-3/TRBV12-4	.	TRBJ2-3	CASSLRGTDTQYF	TGTGCCAGCAGTTTGAGGGGTACAGATACGCAGTATTTT
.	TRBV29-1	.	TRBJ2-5	CSVSQGGGWETQYF	TGCAGCGTTAGCCAAGGAGGGGGATGGGAGACCCAGTACTTC
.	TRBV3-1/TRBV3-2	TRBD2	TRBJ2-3	CASSQRFLAGDTQYF	TGTGCCAGCAGCCAACGGTTCCTAGCGGGAGATACGCAGTATTTT
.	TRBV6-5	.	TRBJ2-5	CASSYTYSQETQYF	TGTGCCAGCAGTTACACTTACAGCCAAGAGACCCAGTACTTC
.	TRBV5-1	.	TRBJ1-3	CASSFGGPGNTIYF	TGCGCCAGCAGCTTTGGGGGGCCTGGAAACACCATATATTTT
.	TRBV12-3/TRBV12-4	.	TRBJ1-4	CAVSSGEKLFF	TGTGCTGTTAGTAGTGGTGAAAAACTGTTTTTT
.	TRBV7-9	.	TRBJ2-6	CASSPLDGANVLTF	TGCGCCAGCAGCCCCTTGGACGGGGCCAACGTCCTGACTTTC
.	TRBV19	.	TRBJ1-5	CASREDRLYSNQPQHF	TGTGCCAGTAGGGAGGACAGACTTTATAGCAATCAGCCCCAGCATTTT
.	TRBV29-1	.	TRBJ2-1	CSVEGRTPSSYNEQFF	TGCAGCGTTGAGGGACGGACACCAAGCTCCTACAATGAGCAGTTCTTC
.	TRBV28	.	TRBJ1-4	CASSLNQGWGNEKLFF	TGTGCCAGCAGTTTAAACCAGGGTTGGGGGAATGAAAAACTGTTTTTT
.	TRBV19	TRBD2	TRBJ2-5	CASSITAGVLETQYF	TGTGCCAGTAGTATAACCGCGGGAGTCTTAGAGACCCAGTACTTC
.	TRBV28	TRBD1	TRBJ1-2	CASSLSGTGGIGYTF	TGTGCCAGCAGTCTTTCCGGGACAGGGGGCATTGGCTACACCTTC
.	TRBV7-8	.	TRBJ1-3	CASSPPGMSRSGNTIYF	TGTGCCAGCAGCCCCCCTGGGATGTCCCGCTCTGGAAACACCATATATTTT
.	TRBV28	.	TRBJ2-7	CASSPLGGRSYF	TGTGCCAGCAGTCCTCTAGGGGGGAGGTCATACTTC
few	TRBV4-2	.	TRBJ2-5	CASSQDWARTRYQETQYF	TGTGCCAGCAGCCAAGATTGGGCCAGGACAAGGTACCAAGAGACCCAGTACTTC
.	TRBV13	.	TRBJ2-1	CASSLGGLAPNEQFF	TGTGCCAGCAGCTTAGGAGGGCTAGCGCCGAATGAGCAGTTCTTC
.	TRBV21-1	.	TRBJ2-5	CATGGCLGWSQETQYF	TGTGCCACAGGGGGCTGCTTGGGATGGTCCCAAGAGACCCAGTACTTC
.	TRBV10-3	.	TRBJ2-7	CAIRDSNSSYEQYF	TGTGCCATCAGGGACAGTAACTCTTCCTACGAGCAGTACTTC
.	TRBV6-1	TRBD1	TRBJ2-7	CASSRPGQGIHEQYF	TGTGCCAGCTCCCGTCCGGGACAGGGTATCCACGAGCAGTACTTC
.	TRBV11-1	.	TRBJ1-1	CASSLSGGAGTEAFF	TGTGCCAGCAGCTTATCCGGGGGCGCGGGCACTGAAGCTTTCTTT
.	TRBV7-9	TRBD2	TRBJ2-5	CASSVSGSKETQYF	TGTGCCAGCAGCGTGAGCGGGAGCAAAGAGACCCAGTACTTC
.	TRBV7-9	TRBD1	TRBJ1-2	CASSLEGAAAYGYTF	TGTGCCAGCAGCTTAGAGGGGGCGGCCGCCTATGGCTACACCTTC
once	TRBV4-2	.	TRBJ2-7	CASRDSYSYEQYF	TGTGCCAGCCGTGACAGTTACTCCTACGAGCAGTACTTC